The 29 T cell receptor beta chains presented below share a single source sample, sequenced in a study of CD8+ T cells in alopecia areata. The sequencing template was cDNA reverse transcribed from extracted RNA. Using immunoSEQ multiplex PCR, the repertoire was profiled, and TCRdb retains in-frame clones only, with some absent. This table holds hundreds of thousands of clones, 55% to 70% found once. Specified treatment: oral pan-JAK inhibitor, 5-10 mg twice daily. The starting material was CD4+ T cells sorted from blood, obtained at week 24, from a patient treated with tofacitinib. The receptors shown here come from a human donor with alopecia areata.

This sequence joins TRBV9 and TRBJ2-1; TRBD1 aligns across 8 bases. The length of the CDR3 is 14 residues. The germline gives CDR1 SGDLS, CDR2 YYNGEE. With V trimmed by 6 bases and J by 5 bases, 7 bases remained unmatched. The CDR3 DNA sequence: TGTGCCAGCAACTCGGGGACAGGCAACAATGAGCAGTTCTTC. Translation: CASNSGTGNNEQFF.

The rearrangement joins TRBV27 to TRBJ2-7; the match to TRBD1 covers 8 bases. With V trimmed by 2 bases and J by 2 bases, 5 bases remained unmatched. Per germline, CDR1 MNHEY and CDR2 SMNVEV (reference sequence). This CDR3 has 15 residues. CDR3 residues: CASSLQGQAPYEQYF. CDR3 nucleotide sequence: TGTGCCAGCAGTTTACAGGGACAGGCTCCCTACGAGCAGTACTTC.

This clone was detected only once. V and J are TRBV9 and TRBJ2-5, with D possibly matching TRBD2 (6 bases). Germline V lookup: CDR1 SGDLS, CDR2 YYNGEE. This CDR3 is 15 amino acids long. Trimming shortened V by 1 base and J by 2 bases, and 12 bases separated the two germline ends. CDR3 residues: CASSVRPAGQETQYF. The CDR3 DNA is TGTGCCAGCAGCGTAAGGCCGGCGGGGCAAGAGACCCAGTACTTC.

This chain connects TRBV30 to TRBJ1-1, with 8 positions matching TRBD1. The J segment lost 3 bases and the V segment lost 3 bases, leaving 12 bases of the junction unmatched. Germline CDR1 reads GTSNPN; CDR2 reads SVGIG (reference sequence). The CDR3 totals 16 residues. As DNA, the CDR3 is TGTGCCTGGAGACATTCCGGACAGGGATCGGACACTGAAGCTTTCTTT. Encoded protein: CAWRHSGQGSDTEAFF.

The chain carries TRBV30 and TRBJ1-1, with 8 bases identical to TRBD1. The CDR3 runs to 13 residues. With 3 bases clipped from V and 4 bases from J, the junction kept 4 bases outside the gene matches. The germline CDR1 and CDR2 sequences are GTSNPN and SVGIG (reference sequence). For the CDR3, the DNA is TGTGCCTGGAGGCAACAGGGGGGCACTGAAGCTTTCTTT. This codes for CAWRQQGGTEAFF.

This clone turned up a few times. V is TRBV2 and J is TRBJ2-7; 9 nucleotides agree with TRBD1. The trim removed 7 bases at V and 0 bases at J, leaving 7 bases unmatched. CDR3 size: 15 residues. CDR1 is SNHLY, CDR2 FYNNEI, per germline. CDR3 DNA: TGTGCCAGCACCCTGGACAGGGGCTTCTCCTACGAGCAGTACTTC. Amino acids: CASTLDRGFSYEQYF.

The V call is TRBV7-2, the J call TRBJ2-5, with D hard to call. Germline CDR1 is SGHTA and CDR2 is FQGNSA. The CDR3 loop spans 15 amino acids. Trimming removed 5 bases at V and 5 bases at J, with 18 bases between. DNA of the CDR3: TGTGCCAGCAGCCTTGATCCCCTACTGAGGGAGACCCAGTACTTC. It yields the protein CASSLDPLLRETQYF.

The V call is TRBV27, the J call TRBJ1-6, with D uncertain. This CDR3 has 12 amino acids. Germline V gene data show CDR1 as MNHEY and CDR2 as SMNVEV (reference sequence). The V and J ends lost 5 bases and 10 bases respectively, with 9 bases between them. The CDR3 DNA reads as TGTGCCAGCAGTCCCCCTGAGTCACCCCTCCACTTT. Encoded protein: CASSPPESPLHF.

This rearrangement joins TRBV2 to TRBJ1-1; the D is unclear. V lost 7 bases to trimming and J lost 0 bases, with 9 bases between them. CDR3 length equals 13 residues. Germline V gene lookup returns CDR1 SNHLY and CDR2 FYNNEI. As DNA, the CDR3 is TGTGCCAGCATTTTGTGGTTGAACACTGAAGCTTTCTTT. This sequence encodes CASILWLNTEAFF.

The J gene is TRBJ1-2, the V gene TRBV7-2; possible D gene TRBD1, 5 bases. From germline, CDR1 is SGHTA and CDR2 FQGNSA. Trimming shortened V by 3 bases and J by 6 bases, and 11 bases separated the two germline ends. CDR3 length equals 13 residues. The CDR3 sequence is CASSFGTDHGYTF. The CDR3 DNA follows: TGTGCCAGCAGCTTCGGGACTGACCATGGCTACACCTTC.

This clone was detected ten times or more. V usage is TRBV7-2 and J usage is TRBJ2-5; TRBD1 agrees at 8 bases. The V gene end was trimmed by 5 bases and the J gene end by 7 bases; junction bases not matched to a gene: 9. The CDR3 contains 14 residues. CDR1 is SGHTA and CDR2 is FQGNSA in the germline V gene. CDR3 in DNA: TGTGCCAGCAGCGTGCAAGAGGGGACAGGGACCCAGTACTTC. Protein: CASSVQEGTGTQYF.

V is TRBV7-6 and J is TRBJ1-6, with TRBD1 matching over 8 bases. J was trimmed by 9 bases and V by 4 bases; bases with no gene match: 11. Germline V CDR1 and CDR2: SGHVS, FNYEAQ. This CDR3 has 16 residues. The CDR3 region has the DNA TGTGCCAGCAGCTCCAGGACAGGGCAAAGTAGTTCACCCCTCCACTTT. Its translation is CASSSRTGQSSSPLHF.

This sequence joins TRBV29-1 and TRBJ1-3; 9 bases align to TRBD1. The germline V gene encodes CDR1 SQVTM and CDR2 ANQGSEA. This CDR3 spans 14 amino acids. Germline trimming cut 7 bases from V and 4 bases from J; bases unmatched to any gene: 8. The CDR3 loop reads CSARTGAQGNTIYF. The CDR3 DNA follows: TGCAGCGCAAGGACAGGGGCGCAAGGAAACACCATATATTTT.

V gene TRBV7-2 combines with J gene TRBJ2-2; perhaps TRBD2 as D (5 bases). The germline V and J ends were trimmed by 7 bases and 7 bases, with 19 bases remaining between them. CDR1 and CDR2 from the germline V gene are SGHTA and FQGNSA. The CDR3 contains 15 residues. The CDR3, as DNA: TGTGCCAGCACCCTAGGGTTGGGGAGCTTCGGGGAGCTGTTTTTT. Protein sequence: CASTLGLGSFGELFF.

The sample holds a few counts of this clone. The CDR3 DNA follows: TGCAGCGTTGAAGATCCGCCCCTAGTGTACTTC. This codes for CSVEDPPLVYF. This rearrangement joins TRBV29-1 to TRBJ2-7; no reliable D call. Germline assignment: CDR1 SQVTM and CDR2 ANQGSEA. CDR3 length equals 11 residues. V was clipped by 0 bases and J by 12 bases, with 12 bases between them.

CDR3 sequence: CASSSDPQETQYF. CDR3 bases: TGTGCCAGCAGCTCAGACCCCCAAGAGACCCAGTACTTC. The chain joins TRBV7-3 to TRBJ2-5; D gene uncertain. V lost 4 bases and J lost 1, with 7 bases in between. Germline lookup yields CDR1 SGHTA and CDR2 FQGTGA. The CDR3 loop spans 13 amino acids. Variable domain in full (rest from reference TRBV7-3 and TRBJ2-5): GAGVSQTPSNKVTEKGKYVELRCDPISGHTALYWYRQSLGQGPEFLIYFQGTGAADDSGLPNDRFFAVRPEGSVSTLKIQRTERGDSAVYLCASSSDPQETQYFGPGTRLLVL.

This rearrangement joins TRBV30 to TRBJ2-1, with a tentative D call TRBD1 (6 bases). Germline values: CDR1 GTSNPN, CDR2 SVGIG (reference sequence). Between the trimmed V and J ends, which lost 2 bases and 6 bases, there was a span of 17 bases. This CDR3 has 15 residues. CDR3 protein: CAWSLARGGLNEQFF. The CDR3 DNA is TGTGCCTGGAGTCTCGCTAGAGGGGGTCTCAATGAGCAGTTCTTC.

This clone was picked up a small number of times. The chain joins TRBV29-1 to TRBJ2-3; either TRBD1 or TRBD2 may supply D (6 bases each). The germline CDR1 and CDR2 sequences are SQVTM and ANQGSEA. The CDR3 is 12 amino acids. The V end was cut by 7 bases, the J end by 1 base, with 9 bases between. CDR3 sequence reads: CSAEGGTDTQYF. The CDR3 bases are TGCAGCGCGGAGGGGGGCACAGATACGCAGTATTTT.

This chain uses TRBV4-1 with TRBJ2-1, with TRBD2 as a possible D gene (5 bases). The V end was cut by 1 base, the J end by 5 bases, with 18 bases between. The CDR3 has 17 residues. Germline-derived CDR1 and CDR2 are MGHRA and YSYEKL. Here the CDR3 reads CASSQGLGRTRHNEQFF. In DNA form, the CDR3 reads TGCGCCAGCAGCCAAGGGCTGGGGAGAACGAGACACAATGAGCAGTTCTTC.

The J gene is TRBJ1-4, the V gene TRBV18; possible D gene TRBD1, 6 bases. Looked up from germline, CDR1 is KGHSH and CDR2 is LQKENI. The CDR3 contains 15 residues. Trimming removed 0 bases from V and 7 bases from J, with 12 bases in between. This CDR3 is CASSPPDRRGEKLFF. The CDR3, as DNA: TGTGCCAGCTCACCACCGGACAGACGGGGTGAAAAACTGTTTTTT.

This chain links TRBV7-9 with TRBJ2-7; 10 nucleotides line up with TRBD1. The ends lost 2 bases at V and 6 bases at J; junction bases unmatched: 4. The CDR3 has 14 amino acids. Per the germline V gene, CDR1 is SEHNR and CDR2 is FQNEAQ (reference sequence). For the CDR3, the DNA is TGTGCCAGCAGCTTACGACAGGGGGCCCTCGAGCAGTACTTC. It specifies CASSLRQGALEQYF.

The V gene is TRBV6-5, the J gene TRBJ2-5; D not certain. This CDR3 has 14 amino acids. CDR1 is MNHEY and CDR2 is SVGAGI in the germline V gene. Deletions cut 2 bases from V and 1 base from J, with 8 bases between. The CDR3 DNA reads as TGTGCCAGCAGTTACGGCTGGTTCCAAGAGACCCAGTACTTC. This encodes CASSYGWFQETQYF.

The gene calls are TRBV30 and TRBJ2-5; TRBD2 agrees at 13 bases. CDR3 size: 15 residues. V lost 3 bases and J lost 5; bases outside the gene matches: 6. The V gene's germline CDR1 is GTSNPN and CDR2 SVGIG (reference sequence). In nucleotides, the CDR3 is TGTGCCTGGAGGAGGGGACTAGCGGGGTATGAGACCCAGTACTTC. Its translation is CAWRRGLAGYETQYF.

The rearrangement joins TRBV4-1 to TRBJ2-2; D gene ambiguous. Trimming cost V 4 bases and J 0 bases, with 12 bases left between them. CDR3 size: 16 residues. Per the germline V gene, CDR1 is MGHRA and CDR2 is YSYEKL. As DNA, the CDR3 is TGCGCCAGCAGCCGCGACGTCGCGGCGAACACCGGGGAGCTGTTTTTT. It specifies CASSRDVAANTGELFF.

This chain links TRBV25-1 with TRBJ2-7, with 7 bases that match TRBD1. The CDR3 extends over 14 amino acids. Germline CDR1 reads MGHDK; CDR2 reads SYGVNS. V gave up 5 bases and J gave up 0 bases; unmatched junction bases: 4. The CDR3 sequence: CASSQQGTSYEQYF. CDR3 sequence (DNA): TGTGCCAGCAGTCAACAGGGGACCTCCTACGAGCAGTACTTC.

Concerning this clone: The same CDR3 also results from other DNA sequences found in this sample. The rearrangement joins TRBV30 to TRBJ2-5; D gene ambiguous. Trimming cost V 0 bases and J 5 bases, with 4 bases left between them. The germline V gene encodes CDR1 GTSNPN and CDR2 SVGIG (reference sequence). The CDR3 length is 11 residues. The CDR3 here is CAWSVGETQYF. The CDR3 DNA is TGTGCCTGGAGTGTGGGGGAGACCCAGTACTTC.

The CDR3 sequence is CASSRPGQGANEQFF. CDR3 nucleotide sequence: TGTGCCAGCAGTCGTCCGGGACAGGGGGCCAATGAGCAGTTCTTC. The rearrangement links TRBV6-5 to TRBJ2-1, with TRBD1 matching over 12 bases. The length of the CDR3 is 15 residues. Losses at the gene ends were 5 bases for V and 6 bases for J; bases not matched to a gene: 5. CDR1 MNHEY and CDR2 SVGAGI come from the germline V gene.

This chain joins TRBV30 and TRBJ2-5; either TRBD1 or TRBD2 may supply D (6 bases each). CDR1 and CDR2 (germline): GTSNPN, SVGIG (reference sequence). The V and J ends lost 3 bases and 5 bases respectively, with 19 bases between them. The CDR3 runs to 15 residues. Here the CDR3 DNA reads TGTGCCTGGAGCCGGGGACTCCGAGGGGGTGAGACCCAGTACTTC. Its protein is CAWSRGLRGGETQYF.

This rearrangement joins TRBV7-9 to TRBJ2-5; 9 positions agree with TRBD2. The CDR3 sequence is 15 residues long. Per the germline V gene, CDR1 is SEHNR and CDR2 is FQNEAQ (reference sequence). The trim removed 6 bases at V and 5 bases at J, leaving 10 bases unmatched. The CDR3 DNA reads as TGTGCCAGCAGTTCACCGACTAGCGGCACGGAGACCCAGTACTTC. Translating gives CASSSPTSGTETQYF.